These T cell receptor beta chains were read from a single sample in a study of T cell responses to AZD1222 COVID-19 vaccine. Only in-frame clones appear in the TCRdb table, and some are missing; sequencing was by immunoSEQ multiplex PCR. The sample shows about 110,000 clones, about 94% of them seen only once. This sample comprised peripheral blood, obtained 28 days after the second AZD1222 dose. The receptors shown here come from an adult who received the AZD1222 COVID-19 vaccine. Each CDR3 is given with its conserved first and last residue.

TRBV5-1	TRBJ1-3	CASSPVQGSSGNTIYF
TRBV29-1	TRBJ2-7	CSVEDTGTGGMMKYF
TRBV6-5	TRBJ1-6	CASSYGRRSPLHF
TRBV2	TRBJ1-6	CASSNEQLNSPLHF
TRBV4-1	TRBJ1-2	CASSHYNMERGYTF
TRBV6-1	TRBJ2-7	CASSEPMRLPTASYEQYF
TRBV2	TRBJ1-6	CASSDSWDSSYNSPLHF
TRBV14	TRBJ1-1	CASSRRGSFIVAFF
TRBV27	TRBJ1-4	CASSTKTAATNEKLFF
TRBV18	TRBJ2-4	CASSNTGGLAKNIQYF
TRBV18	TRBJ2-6	CASSPRARGADPLSGANVLTF
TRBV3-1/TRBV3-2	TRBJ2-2	CASSQAPVGELFF